The source of this TCR beta chain is a study of blood T cells in healthy people across ages. This clonotype was counted between two and nine times. The germline V gene has CDR1 KGHDR and CDR2 SFDVKD. V lost 1 base to trimming and J lost 0 bases; unmatched junction nucleotides: 0. This CDR3 has 15 amino acids. The use of a sample-barcoded 5' primer and a J-beta primer mix characterized a second PCR of roughly 7 to 12 cycles. TCRdb reprocessed the 5' RACE reads with MiXCR, giving one entry per CDR3 protein. The sample has over 500,000 distinct CDR3 sequences, more than 45% seen once. This TCR came from a woman older than 75 in good health. The chain recombines TRBV24-1 with TRBJ2-3; TRBD2 matches at 7 bases. The specimen sequenced was blood. CDR3 in DNA: TGTGCCACCAGTGATTTTAGCGGGAGCACAGATACGCAGTATTTT. Amino acid sequence: CATSDFSGSTDTQYF.